This T cell receptor beta chain was obtained from a study of cytomegalovirus exposure and HLA in healthy donors. Study results and caveats: Cytomegalovirus status was reportedly diagnosed by the classifier with high specificity and sensitivity. Most TCRs appeared rarely, but some public TCRs recurred in many donors. In a later analysis, first-cohort TCR clusters were found to tend to co-occur in the 130 or so validation repertoires. The CMV antigen specificity of a few CMV-associated chains was confirmed through in vitro analysis.

This CDR3 region has 17 residues. V shed 1 base and J shed 0 bases, with 13 bases lying between them. The germline gives CDR1 SEHNR, CDR2 FQNEAQ (reference sequence). This table comes from immunoSEQ multiplex PCR, and its TCRdb copy is limited to in-frame clones, with some not included. The sample carries about 57,000 clones, 93% recorded once. Worth noting for this clone: The antigen is unknown.

The sequence was obtained from a woman aged 18-30 years in good health and CMV-seronegative. The specimen sequenced was PBMCs. This sequence joins TRBV7-9 and TRBJ2-1; D gene unclear. CDR3: CASSLEIDSSSYNEQFF. CDR3 nucleotide sequence: TGTGCCAGCAGCTTAGAGATAGACTCAAGCTCCTACAATGAGCAGTTCTTC. The full variable domain, with the rest looked up from reference TRBV7-9 and TRBJ2-1, is DTGVSQNPRHKITKRGQNVTFRCDPISEHNRLYWYRQTLGQGPEFLTYFQNEAQLEKSRLLSDRFSAERPKGSFSTLEIQRTEQGDSAMYLCASSLEIDSSSYNEQFFGPGTRLTVL.